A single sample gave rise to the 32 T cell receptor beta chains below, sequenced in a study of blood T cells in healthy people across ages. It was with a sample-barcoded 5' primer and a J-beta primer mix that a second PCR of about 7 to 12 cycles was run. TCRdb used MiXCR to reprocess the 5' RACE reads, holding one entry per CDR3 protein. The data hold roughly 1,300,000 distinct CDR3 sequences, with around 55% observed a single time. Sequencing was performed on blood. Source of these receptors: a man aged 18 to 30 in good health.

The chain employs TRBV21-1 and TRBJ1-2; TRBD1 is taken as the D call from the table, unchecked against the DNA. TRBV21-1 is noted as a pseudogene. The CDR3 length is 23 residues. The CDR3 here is CASINPIPRGTLDRGKANYGYTF. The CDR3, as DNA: TGTGCCAGCATCAACCCCATCCCAAGGGGGACCCTCGACAGGGGCAAAGCTAACTATGGCTACACCTTC.

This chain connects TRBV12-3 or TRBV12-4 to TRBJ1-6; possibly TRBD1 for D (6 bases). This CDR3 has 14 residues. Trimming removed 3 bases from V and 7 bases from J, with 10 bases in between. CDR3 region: CASSFRGSNSPLHF. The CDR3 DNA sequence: TGTGCCAGCAGTTTTAGGGGGTCGAATTCACCCCTCCACTTT.

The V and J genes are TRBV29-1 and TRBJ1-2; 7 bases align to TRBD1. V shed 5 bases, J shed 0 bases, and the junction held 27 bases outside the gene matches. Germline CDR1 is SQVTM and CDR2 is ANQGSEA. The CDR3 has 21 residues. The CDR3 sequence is CSVSHLKLPGQMRAANYGYTF. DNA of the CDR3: TGCAGCGTTTCCCACTTAAAACTCCCGGGACAGATGAGGGCGGCTAACTATGGCTACACCTTC.

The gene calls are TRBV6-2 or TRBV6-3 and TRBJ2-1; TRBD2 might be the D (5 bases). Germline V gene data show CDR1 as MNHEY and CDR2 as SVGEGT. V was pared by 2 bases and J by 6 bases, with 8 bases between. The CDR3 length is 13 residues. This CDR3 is CASSYTRFNEQFF. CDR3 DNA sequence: TGTGCCAGCAGTTACACTAGGTTCAATGAGCAGTTCTTC.

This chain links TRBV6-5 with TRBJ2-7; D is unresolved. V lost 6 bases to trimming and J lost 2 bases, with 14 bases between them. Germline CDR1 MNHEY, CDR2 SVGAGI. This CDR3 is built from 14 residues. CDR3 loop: CASRDRSTAYEQYF. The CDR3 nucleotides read TGTGCCAGCAGAGATAGGTCAACCGCCTACGAGCAGTACTTC.

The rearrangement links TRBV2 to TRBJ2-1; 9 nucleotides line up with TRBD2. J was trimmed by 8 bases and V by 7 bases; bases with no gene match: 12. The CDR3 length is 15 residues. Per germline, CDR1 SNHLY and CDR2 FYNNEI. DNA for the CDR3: TGTGCCAGCATAGCGGGGACTAGCCAATTGGATGAGCAGTTCTTC. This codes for CASIAGTSQLDEQFF.

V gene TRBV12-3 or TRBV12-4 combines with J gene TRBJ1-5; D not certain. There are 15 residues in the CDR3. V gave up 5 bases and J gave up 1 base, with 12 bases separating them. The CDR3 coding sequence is TGTGCCAGCAGTGTAATAGAGAGAAGCAATCAGCCCCAGCATTTT. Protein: CASSVIERSNQPQHF.

CDR3 DNA: TGCAGTGCTCCCTCGGGACTACACTACGAGCAGTACTTC. Translating gives CSAPSGLHYEQYF. This chain connects TRBV20-1 to TRBJ2-5, with 7 bases identical to TRBD2. The J call may be incorrect, as the DNA end agrees better with TRBJ2-7. Germline V lookup: CDR1 DFQATT, CDR2 SNEGSKA (reference sequence). The CDR3 extends over 13 amino acids.

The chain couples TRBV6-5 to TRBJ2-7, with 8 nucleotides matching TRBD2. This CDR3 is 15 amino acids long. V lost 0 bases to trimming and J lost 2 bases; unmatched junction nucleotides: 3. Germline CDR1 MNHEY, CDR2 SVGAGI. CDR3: CASSYSTSGPYEQYF. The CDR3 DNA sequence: TGTGCCAGCAGTTACTCAACTAGCGGCCCCTACGAGCAGTACTTC.

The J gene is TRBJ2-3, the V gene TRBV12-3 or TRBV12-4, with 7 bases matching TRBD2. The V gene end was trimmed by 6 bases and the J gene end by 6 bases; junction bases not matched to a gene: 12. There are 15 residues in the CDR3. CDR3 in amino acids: CASSRQGLVVDTQYF. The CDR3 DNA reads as TGTGCCAGCAGCCGACAAGGACTAGTCGTTGATACGCAGTATTTT.

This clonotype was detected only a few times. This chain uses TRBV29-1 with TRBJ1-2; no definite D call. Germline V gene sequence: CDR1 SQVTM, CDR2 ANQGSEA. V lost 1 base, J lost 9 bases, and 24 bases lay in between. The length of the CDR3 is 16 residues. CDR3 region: CSVEVFSEYQPGCYTF. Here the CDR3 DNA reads TGCAGCGTTGAAGTTTTCAGTGAATACCAGCCTGGTTGCTACACCTTC.

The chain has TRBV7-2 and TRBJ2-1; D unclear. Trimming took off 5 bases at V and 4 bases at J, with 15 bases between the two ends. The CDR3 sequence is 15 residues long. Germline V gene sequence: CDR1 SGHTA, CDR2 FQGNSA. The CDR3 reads CASSPEVQRYNEQFF. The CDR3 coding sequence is TGTGCCAGCAGCCCTGAGGTCCAGCGTTACAATGAGCAGTTCTTC.

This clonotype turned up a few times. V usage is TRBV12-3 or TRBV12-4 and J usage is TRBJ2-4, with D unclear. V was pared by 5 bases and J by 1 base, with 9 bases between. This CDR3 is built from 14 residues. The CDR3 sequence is CASSVGRAKNIQYF. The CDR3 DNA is TGTGCCAGCAGTGTCGGCAGGGCCAAAAACATTCAGTACTTC.

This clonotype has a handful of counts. The CDR3 DNA reads as TGCAGTGCTAGTCTGCCTGCCAAAAACATTCAGTACTTC. Its translation is CSASLPAKNIQYF. The chain has TRBV20-1 and TRBJ2-4; D remains ambiguous. V shed 3 bases and J shed 1 base, with 7 bases lying between them. This CDR3 has 13 amino acids. CDR1 is DFQATT and CDR2 is SNEGSKA in the germline V gene (reference sequence).

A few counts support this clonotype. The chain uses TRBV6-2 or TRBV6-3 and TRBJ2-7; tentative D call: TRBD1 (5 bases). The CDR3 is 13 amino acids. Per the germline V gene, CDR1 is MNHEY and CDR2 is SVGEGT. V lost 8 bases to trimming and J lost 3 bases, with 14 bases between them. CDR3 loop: CASGIRVFYEQYF. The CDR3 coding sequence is TGTGCCAGCGGGATCAGGGTTTTCTACGAGCAGTACTTC.

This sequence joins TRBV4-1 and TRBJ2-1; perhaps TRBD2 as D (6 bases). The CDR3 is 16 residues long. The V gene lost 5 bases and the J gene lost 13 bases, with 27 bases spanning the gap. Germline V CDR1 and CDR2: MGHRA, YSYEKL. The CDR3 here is CASSERVYKPRGTQFF. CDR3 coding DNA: TGCGCCAGCAGCGAAAGGGTCTATAAGCCTCGCGGGACCCAGTTCTTC.

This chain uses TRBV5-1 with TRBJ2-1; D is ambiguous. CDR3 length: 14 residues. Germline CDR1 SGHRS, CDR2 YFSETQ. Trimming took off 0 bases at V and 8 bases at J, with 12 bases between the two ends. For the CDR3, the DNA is TGCGCCAGCAGCTTGGAGAACACCGGCGATGAGCAGTTCTTC. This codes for CASSLENTGDEQFF.

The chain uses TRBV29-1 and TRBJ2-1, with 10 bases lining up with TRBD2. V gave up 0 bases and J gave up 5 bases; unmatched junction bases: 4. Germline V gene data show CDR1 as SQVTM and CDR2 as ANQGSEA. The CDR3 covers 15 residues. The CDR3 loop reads CSVEDPAGGNNEQFF. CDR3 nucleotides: TGCAGCGTTGAAGATCCAGCGGGAGGGAACAATGAGCAGTTCTTC.

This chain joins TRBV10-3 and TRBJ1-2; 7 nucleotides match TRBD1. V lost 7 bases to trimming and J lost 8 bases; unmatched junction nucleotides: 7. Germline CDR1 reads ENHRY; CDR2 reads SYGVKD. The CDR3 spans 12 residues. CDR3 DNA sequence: TGTGCCATCACCAAGACAGGGAGCGGCTACACCTTC. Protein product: CAITKTGSGYTF.

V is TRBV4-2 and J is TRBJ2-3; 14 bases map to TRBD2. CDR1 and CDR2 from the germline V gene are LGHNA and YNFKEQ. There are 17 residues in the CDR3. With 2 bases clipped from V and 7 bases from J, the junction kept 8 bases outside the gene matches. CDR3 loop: CASSQQPGLAGGNTQYF. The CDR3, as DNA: TGTGCCAGCAGCCAACAGCCCGGACTAGCGGGGGGAAATACGCAGTATTTT.

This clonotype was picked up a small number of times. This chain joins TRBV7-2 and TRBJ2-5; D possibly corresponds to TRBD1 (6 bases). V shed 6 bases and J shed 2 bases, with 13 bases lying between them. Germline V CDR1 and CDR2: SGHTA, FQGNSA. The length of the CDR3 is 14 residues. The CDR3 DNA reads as TGTGCCAGCAGGAATCACAGGGATCAAGAGACCCAGTACTTC. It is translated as CASRNHRDQETQYF.

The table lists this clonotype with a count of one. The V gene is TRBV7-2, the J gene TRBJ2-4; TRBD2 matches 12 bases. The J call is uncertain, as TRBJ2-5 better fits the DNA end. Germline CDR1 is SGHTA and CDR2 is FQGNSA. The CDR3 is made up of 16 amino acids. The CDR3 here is CASSLELAGGLETQYF. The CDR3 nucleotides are TGTGCCAGCAGCTTAGAACTAGCGGGAGGTCTGGAGACCCAGTACTTC.

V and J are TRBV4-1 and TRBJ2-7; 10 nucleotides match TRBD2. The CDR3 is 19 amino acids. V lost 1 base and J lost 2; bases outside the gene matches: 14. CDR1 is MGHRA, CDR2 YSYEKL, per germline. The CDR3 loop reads CASSQGVSSGGARAYEQYF. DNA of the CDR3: TGCGCCAGCAGCCAAGGCGTTTCGAGCGGGGGGGCCCGCGCCTACGAGCAGTACTTC.

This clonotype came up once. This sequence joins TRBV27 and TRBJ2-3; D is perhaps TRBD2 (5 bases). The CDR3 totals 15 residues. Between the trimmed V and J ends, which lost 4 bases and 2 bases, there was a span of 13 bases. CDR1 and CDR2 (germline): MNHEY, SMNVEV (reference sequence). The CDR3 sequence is CASSWRIENTDTQYF. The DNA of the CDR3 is TGTGCCAGCAGTTGGAGGATTGAAAACACAGATACGCAGTATTTT.

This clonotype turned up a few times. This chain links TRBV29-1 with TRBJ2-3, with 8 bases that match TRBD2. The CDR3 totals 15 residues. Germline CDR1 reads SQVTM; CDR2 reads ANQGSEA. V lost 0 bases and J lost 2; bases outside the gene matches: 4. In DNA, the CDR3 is TGCAGCGTTGAAGATGGACTAGCAGTCACAGATACGCAGTATTTT. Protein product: CSVEDGLAVTDTQYF.

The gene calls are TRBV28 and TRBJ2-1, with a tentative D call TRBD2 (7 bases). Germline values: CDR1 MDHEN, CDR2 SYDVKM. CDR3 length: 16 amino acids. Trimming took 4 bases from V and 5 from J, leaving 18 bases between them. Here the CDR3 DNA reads TGTGCCAGCAGTTCTGGGGGGCGGGGGCGGGACAATGAGCAGTTCTTC. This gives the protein CASSSGGRGRDNEQFF.

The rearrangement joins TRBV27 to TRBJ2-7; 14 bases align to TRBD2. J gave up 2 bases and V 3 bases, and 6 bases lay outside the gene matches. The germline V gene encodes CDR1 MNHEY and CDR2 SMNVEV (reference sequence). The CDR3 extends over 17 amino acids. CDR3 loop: CASSFGTSGRATYEQYF. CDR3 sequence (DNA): TGTGCCAGCAGTTTCGGGACTAGCGGGAGAGCCACCTACGAGCAGTACTTC.

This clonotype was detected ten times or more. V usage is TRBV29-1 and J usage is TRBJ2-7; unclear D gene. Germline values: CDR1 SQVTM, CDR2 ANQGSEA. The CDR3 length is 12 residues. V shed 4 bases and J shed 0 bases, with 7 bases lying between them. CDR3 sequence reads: CSVGLNSYEQYF. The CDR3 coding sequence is TGCAGCGTTGGTCTGAACTCCTACGAGCAGTACTTC.

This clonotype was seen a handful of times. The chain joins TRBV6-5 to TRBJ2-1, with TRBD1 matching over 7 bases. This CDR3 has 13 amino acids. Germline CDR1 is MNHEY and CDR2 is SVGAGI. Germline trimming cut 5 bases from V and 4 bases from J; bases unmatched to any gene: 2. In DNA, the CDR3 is TGTGCCAGCAGTAACAGGGGATACAATGAGCAGTTCTTC. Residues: CASSNRGYNEQFF.

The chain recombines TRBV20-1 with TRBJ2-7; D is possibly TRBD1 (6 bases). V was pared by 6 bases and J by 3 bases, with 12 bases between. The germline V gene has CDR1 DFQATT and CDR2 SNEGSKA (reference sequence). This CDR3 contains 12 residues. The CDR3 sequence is CSAIRGDYEQYF. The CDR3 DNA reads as TGCAGTGCAATCAGGGGAGACTACGAGCAGTACTTC.

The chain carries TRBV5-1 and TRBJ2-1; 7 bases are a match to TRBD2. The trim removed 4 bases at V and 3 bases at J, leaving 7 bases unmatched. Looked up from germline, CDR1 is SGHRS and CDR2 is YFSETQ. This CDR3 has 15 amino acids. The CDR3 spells CASSETSPGYNEQFF. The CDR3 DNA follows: TGCGCCAGCAGCGAGACTAGCCCCGGCTACAATGAGCAGTTCTTC.

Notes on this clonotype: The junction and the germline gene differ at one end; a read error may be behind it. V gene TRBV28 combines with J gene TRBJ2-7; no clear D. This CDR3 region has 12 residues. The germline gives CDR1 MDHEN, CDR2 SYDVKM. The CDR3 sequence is CASSLYAYEQYF. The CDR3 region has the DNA TGCGCCAGCAGCTTGTATGCCTACGAGCAGTACTTC.